This entry concerns a single T cell receptor beta chain. This sample stems from a study of blood T cell repertoires in COVID-19. About the study: There were acute and convalescent COVID-19 samples, and they came from the United States, Italy and Spain.

Sequencing used immunoSEQ multiplex PCR; TCRdb keeps in-frame clones, though not all of them. The sample has a few hundred thousand clones; 85% are singletons. Germline CDR1 reads SGHNT; CDR2 reads YYREEE (reference sequence). This CDR3 has 14 residues. V lost 5 bases and J 1 base, leaving 12 bases between the germline ends. The chain links TRBV5-4 to TRBJ1-1, with D maybe TRBD1 (6 bases). This receptor was obtained from a young woman with acute or convalescent COVID-19. The sequencing input was peripheral blood. In DNA form, the CDR3 reads TGTGCCAGCAGTAACAAGGGACAGAACACTGAAGCTTTCTTT. This gives the protein CASSNKGQNTEAFF.